Listed here are 5 T cell receptor beta chains from one sample, sequenced in a study of T cells in Graves' hyperthyroidism and ophthalmopathy. RNA transcripts gave rise to amplified TCR beta CDR3 regions. The primer set for the first-round RT-PCR of the TCR CDR3 was HTBI. TCRdb reprocessed the multiplex PCR reads with MiXCR, giving one entry per CDR3 protein. The data contain approximately 200,000 distinct CDR3 sequences, 15% to 20% of them singletons. Specimen: blood. The source of these receptors is a man between 35 and 55 years old with Graves' hyperthyroidism.

This chain joins TRBV18 and TRBJ2-1, with unresolved D. Germline CDR1 is KGHSH and CDR2 is LQKENI. The V end was cut by 2 bases, the J end by 6 bases, with 8 bases between. The CDR3 covers 13 residues. The CDR3 region is CASSPKKGNEQFF. CDR3 in DNA: TGTGCCAGCTCACCAAAAAAAGGCAATGAGCAGTTCTTC. Based on the CDR3 plus reference TRBV18 and TRBJ2-1, the full variable domain is NAGVMQNPRHLVRRRGQEARLRCSPMKGHSHVYWYRQLPEEGLKFMVYLQKENIIDESGMPKERFSAEFPKEGPSILRIQQVVRGDSAAYFCASSPKKGNEQFFGPGTRLTVL.

The V gene is TRBV20-1, the J gene TRBJ2-3, with D tentatively TRBD1 or TRBD2 (6 bases each). This CDR3 comprises 17 residues. Germline V gives CDR1 DFQATT, CDR2 SNEGSKA (reference sequence). V gave up 0 bases and J gave up 0 bases, with 16 bases separating them. The CDR3 reads CSARDTGASHSTDTQYF. CDR3 sequence (DNA): TGCAGTGCTAGAGATACGGGGGCTAGCCATAGCACAGATACGCAGTATTTT.

This clonotype occurred many times. The chain carries TRBV30 and TRBJ2-2; perhaps TRBD1 as D (6 bases). The CDR3 runs to 13 residues. V lost 7 bases, J lost 0 bases, and 9 bases lay in between. Germline assignment: CDR1 GTSNPN and CDR2 SVGIG (reference sequence). In DNA form, the CDR3 reads TGTGCCTTCGGGACACCGAACACCGGGGAGCTGTTTTTT. It specifies CAFGTPNTGELFF.

This clonotype was counted at least ten times. CDR3 protein: CASQRQGGESPLHF. Written as DNA, the CDR3 is TGTGCCAGCCAACGCCAAGGGGGGGAGTCACCCCTCCACTTT. This rearrangement joins TRBV2 to TRBJ1-6, with a possible D match to TRBD1 (6 bases). V was shortened by 8 bases and J by 10 bases, with 18 bases between the two germline ends. The CDR3 loop spans 14 amino acids. Germline V CDR1 and CDR2: SNHLY, FYNNEI.

This clonotype has a count of ten or more. The chain links TRBV2 to TRBJ2-7, with D hard to call. Between the trimmed V and J ends, which lost 1 base and 3 bases, there was a span of 13 bases. The CDR3 is 15 amino acids. CDR1 SNHLY and CDR2 FYNNEI come from the germline V gene. CDR3 loop: CASSEDLVPGYEQYF. CDR3 nucleotide sequence: TGTGCCAGCAGTGAAGACTTGGTCCCCGGCTACGAGCAGTACTTC. Full variable domain (outside the CDR3, taken from reference TRBV2 and TRBJ2-7): EPEVTQTPSHQVTQMGQEVILRCVPISNHLYFYWYRQILGQKVEFLVSFYNNEISEKSEIFDDQFSVERPDGSNFTLKIRSTKLEDSAMYFCASSEDLVPGYEQYFGPGTRLTVT.